The entry below describes one T cell receptor beta chain. What it recognizes is unknown. Profiled with immunoSEQ multiplex PCR; TCRdb holds only in-frame clones, not every one. Here the sample spans 1.6 million or so clones, about 98.5% being singletons. Germline V gene data show CDR1 as SGDLS and CDR2 as YYNGEE. V was cut by 2 bases and J by 8 bases, with 13 bases left in between. The CDR3 is 13 amino acids. This specimen comes from a study of shared clonotypes between healthy human individuals. Study observations and caveats: Depth was large, yet rarefaction showed that sorted-subset sequencing was incomplete.

This clonotype was sampled from a man aged 25 to 40 in good health. Sequenced material: naive CD4+ T cells sorted from blood. Subset given: CD45RA+ positively selected. The chain uses TRBV9 and TRBJ1-2, with D possibly matching TRBD1 (6 bases). The CDR3 DNA reads as TGTGCCAGCAGCGTCGGGGGGCGCCGGGGCTACACCTTC. Amino acid sequence: CASSVGGRRGYTF.